This entry lists 32 T cell receptor beta chains sequenced from one sample in a study of T cell repertoires in cytomegalovirus infection. Each CDR3 protein gets one entry after TCRdb re-called the reads with MiXCR. In the table there are 630,000 or so distinct CDR3 sequences, 24% of which are singletons. Sequenced input: CD8+ T cells from PBMCs. Receptor source: a human donor in good health (CMV status not recorded). Some clones in this sample may be carry-over from other donors' samples.

This chain links TRBV5-4 with TRBJ2-5; 9 positions agree with TRBD1. CDR3 length: 14 amino acids. Losses at the gene ends were 4 bases for V and 5 bases for J; bases not matched to a gene: 6. The V gene's germline CDR1 is SGHNT and CDR2 YYREEE (reference sequence). This chain's CDR3 is CASSPEGTGETQYF. The DNA of the CDR3 is TGTGCCAGCAGCCCCGAGGGGACAGGGGAGACCCAGTACTTC.

This clonotype was detected ten times or more. This chain joins TRBV19 and TRBJ1-1; D unclear. Trimming took off 3 bases at V and 1 base at J, with 6 bases between the two ends. Germline CDR1 is LNHDA and CDR2 is SQIVND (reference sequence). The CDR3 length is 13 residues. In nucleotides, the CDR3 is TGTGCCAGTAGTATTTCCGCGAACACTGAAGCTTTCTTT. Translating it yields CASSISANTEAFF.

This chain joins TRBV27 and TRBJ1-1, with D possibly matching TRBD1 (5 bases). The CDR3 runs 14 residues. V gave up 3 bases and J gave up 6 bases, with 14 bases separating them. The germline gives CDR1 MNHEY, CDR2 SMNVEV (reference sequence). The DNA of the CDR3 is TGTGCCAGCAGTTTCGGGACCGCGGTGGCTGAAGCTTTCTTT. It encodes CASSFGTAVAEAFF.

This clonotype was observed at least ten times. The DNA for the CDR3 is TGCGCCAGCAGCCAGGAAACCCGCACAGATACGCAGTATTTT. Translated: CASSQETRTDTQYF. The chain joins TRBV4-1 to TRBJ2-3; no definite D call. This CDR3 spans 14 amino acids. Germline CDR1 is MGHRA and CDR2 is YSYEKL. Trimming stripped 3 bases from V and 1 base from J, with 8 bases between.

This clonotype was observed a single time. The chain uses TRBV10-3 and TRBJ2-7; 7 nucleotides match TRBD2. Trimming removed 8 bases from V and 6 bases from J; junction bases left unmatched: 10. In germline, CDR1 is ENHRY, CDR2 SYGVKD. This CDR3 region has 13 residues. In DNA, the CDR3 is TGTGCCATCCTTGGAGGCCGCGGGGGCGAGCAGTACTTC. Its translation is CAILGGRGGEQYF.

This clonotype was observed many times. This chain connects TRBV6-1 to TRBJ2-3, with D unclear. CDR1 and CDR2 (germline): MNHNS, SASEGT. The CDR3 contains 14 residues. The V and J ends lost 1 base and 7 bases respectively, with 12 bases between them. The DNA for the CDR3 is TGTGCCAGCAGTGAAGGATGGGGTGTGCATACGCAGTATTTT. Protein product: CASSEGWGVHTQYF.

Turning to this clonotype: This may come from a read error, since a much larger clone is one base off. This chain joins TRBV5-5 and TRBJ1-1, with 7 bases that match TRBD1. This CDR3 has 15 amino acids. Germline V gene data show CDR1 as SGHKS and CDR2 as YYEKEE (reference sequence). The CDR3 sequence: CVSSHLTGPNTEAFF. The DNA for the CDR3 is TGTGTCAGCAGCCATCTGACAGGGCCGAACACTGAAGCTTTCTTT.

The rearrangement joins TRBV5-5 to TRBJ2-7, with D maybe TRBD1 (5 bases). The V and J ends lost 2 bases and 1 base respectively, with 10 bases between them. Per the germline V gene, CDR1 is SGHKS and CDR2 is YYEKEE (reference sequence). This CDR3 is 14 amino acids long. The CDR3 DNA sequence: TGTGCCAGCAGCTTTTGGCAGGGATCCTACGAGCAGTACTTC. Translating gives CASSFWQGSYEQYF.

This clonotype was counted between two and nine times. The chain is built from TRBV29-1 and TRBJ1-2; possibly TRBD1 for D (5 bases). V shed 5 bases and J shed 5 bases, with 15 bases lying between them. This CDR3 spans 13 amino acids. Germline V gene sequence: CDR1 SQVTM, CDR2 ANQGSEA. The CDR3, as DNA: TGCAGCGTTCAGTTCCGGGACCCATATGGCTACACCTTC. Protein product: CSVQFRDPYGYTF.

The chain joins TRBV7-9 to TRBJ1-2, with a possible D match to TRBD1 (6 bases). With 6 bases removed from V and 5 bases from J, the gap between germline ends came to 19 bases. The CDR3 totals 15 residues. Germline CDR1 reads SEHNR; CDR2 reads FQNEAQ (reference sequence). Here the CDR3 reads CASRPGQPAVYGYTF. CDR3 sequence (DNA): TGTGCCAGCAGGCCTGGACAGCCCGCCGTGTATGGCTACACCTTC. Complete variable domain (other parts from reference TRBV7-9 and TRBJ1-2): DTGVSQNPRHKITKRGQNVTFRCDPISEHNRLYWYRQTLGQGPEFLTYFQNEAQLEKSRLLSDRFSAERPKGSFSTLEIQRTEQGDSAMYLCASRPGQPAVYGYTFGSGTRLTVV.

This clonotype has just a few counts. This rearrangement joins TRBV7-9 to TRBJ2-3; 7 bases line up with TRBD2. Germline V gene lookup returns CDR1 SEHNR and CDR2 FQNEAQ (reference sequence). The CDR3 is 16 residues long. V gave up 5 bases and J gave up 0 bases; unmatched junction bases: 8. CDR3 residues: CASSPPWRGSTDTQYF. The CDR3, as DNA: TGTGCCAGCAGCCCTCCCTGGCGGGGGAGCACAGATACGCAGTATTTT.

This clonotype was counted at least ten times. This rearrangement joins TRBV6-5 to TRBJ1-2; TRBD1 agrees at 8 bases. Per germline, CDR1 MNHEY and CDR2 SVGAGI. The CDR3 totals 14 residues. V dropped 6 bases and J dropped 5; count of bases not matched to a gene: 8. The DNA of the CDR3 is TGTGCCAGCAGCCAGACAGGGGAGTGGTATGGCTACACCTTC. This gives the protein CASSQTGEWYGYTF.

In this sample, this clonotype turned up many times. V gene TRBV7-8 combines with J gene TRBJ2-1; TRBD2 is a possible D gene (6 bases). With 5 bases removed from V and 9 bases from J, the gap between germline ends came to 20 bases. The CDR3 consists of 15 residues. Germline values: CDR1 SGHVS, CDR2 FQNEAQ. This CDR3 reads CASSPTGAPAGEQFF. CDR3 bases: TGTGCCAGCAGCCCCACGGGAGCACCAGCGGGTGAGCAGTTCTTC. Complete variable domain (other parts from reference TRBV7-8 and TRBJ2-1): GAGVSQSPRYKVAKRGQDVALRCDPISGHVSLFWYQQALGQGPEFLTYFQNEAQLDKSGLPSDRFFAERPEGSVSTLKIQRTQQEDSAVYLCASSPTGAPAGEQFFGPGTRLTVL.

The chain couples TRBV29-1 to TRBJ2-2, with D perhaps matching TRBD1 (7 bases). Trimming removed 6 bases at V and 3 bases at J, with 14 bases between. CDR1 is SQVTM and CDR2 is ANQGSEA in the germline V gene. The CDR3 extends over 14 amino acids. CDR3 in DNA: TGCAGCGTGGACAGGCGGAGGGACACCGGGGAGCTGTTTTTT. It codes for CSVDRRRDTGELFF.

The V call is TRBV5-1, the J call TRBJ1-1; possibly TRBD1 for D (5 bases). Trimming left V 4 bases short and J 0 bases short, with 10 bases between. The V gene's germline CDR1 is SGHRS and CDR2 YFSETQ. This CDR3 is built from 14 residues. The CDR3 DNA is TGCGCCAGCAGCCACGGGGGTATGAACACTGAAGCTTTCTTT. Translating it yields CASSHGGMNTEAFF.

The CDR3 DNA reads TGTGCCAGCAACTTGGGGGGCAGGGCGGCCTACAATGAGCAGTTCTTC. Its translation: CASNLGGRAAYNEQFF. V usage is TRBV13 and J usage is TRBJ2-1; D assignment may be TRBD1 or TRBD2 (6 bases each). With 7 bases removed from V and 2 bases from J, the gap between germline ends came to 18 bases. The CDR3 totals 16 residues. CDR1 and CDR2 (germline): PRHDT, FYEKMQ (reference sequence).

This clonotype was picked up many times. This rearrangement joins TRBV7-9 to TRBJ2-7; a possible D gene is TRBD2 (5 bases). Trimming removed 3 bases at V and 2 bases at J, with 8 bases between. CDR1 and CDR2 from the germline V gene are SEHNR and FQNEAQ (reference sequence). CDR3 length: 13 residues. CDR3 residues: CASSFLATYEQYF. The CDR3 DNA reads TGTGCCAGCAGCTTCTTAGCGACCTACGAGCAGTACTTC.

This clonotype was detected ten times or more. The V call is TRBV7-2, the J call TRBJ1-1; maybe TRBD1 (5 bases). This CDR3 comprises 16 residues. Germline V gene lookup returns CDR1 SGHTA and CDR2 FQGNSA. V lost 1 base to trimming and J lost 0 bases, with 12 bases between them. DNA of the CDR3: TGTGCCAGCAGCTTAGAGGGGTCAGACTTGAACACTGAAGCTTTCTTT. Residues: CASSLEGSDLNTEAFF.

The J gene is TRBJ2-1, the V gene TRBV3-1; 9 positions agree with TRBD2. This CDR3 has 15 residues. The germline V gene has CDR1 LGHDT and CDR2 YNNKEL (reference sequence). V lost 6 bases and J lost 2; bases outside the gene matches: 5. The CDR3 protein is CASSLGTSPYNEQFF. The CDR3 nucleotides read TGTGCCAGCAGTCTTGGGACTAGCCCCTACAATGAGCAGTTCTTC.

In the case of this clonotype: A much larger clone differs from this one at a single base, so this may be a read error. The CDR3 loop reads CANSDHSGYSGNTIYF. In nucleotides, the CDR3 is TGTGCCAACAGCGACCACTCAGGTTACTCTGGAAACACCATATATTTT. The V call is TRBV28, the J call TRBJ1-3; no definite D call. The V end was cut by 10 bases, the J end by 0 bases, with 19 bases between. Looked up from germline, CDR1 is MDHEN and CDR2 is SYDVKM. The CDR3 consists of 16 residues.

This clonotype was detected many times. This sequence joins TRBV4-2 and TRBJ2-5, with a possible D match to TRBD2 (7 bases). This CDR3 contains 15 residues. The V end was cut by 6 bases, the J end by 5 bases, with 19 bases between. Per the germline V gene, CDR1 is LGHNA and CDR2 is YNFKEQ. CDR3 DNA: TGTGCCAGCAGTAACAATGCGGGGGCTCGGGAGACCCAGTACTTC. This sequence encodes CASSNNAGARETQYF.

This clonotype was seen ten or more times. V usage is TRBV7-6 and J usage is TRBJ2-5; D not certain. Trimming took off 2 bases at V and 5 bases at J, with 9 bases between the two ends. The CDR3 runs 13 residues. Looked up from germline, CDR1 is SGHVS and CDR2 is FNYEAQ. DNA for the CDR3: TGTGCCAGCAGCTTACCAAGTCGGGAGACCCAGTACTTC. Protein product: CASSLPSRETQYF.

The chain recombines TRBV7-9 with TRBJ1-2; D is uncertain. V lost 2 bases to trimming and J lost 4 bases, with 14 bases between them. Looked up from germline, CDR1 is SEHNR and CDR2 is FQNEAQ (reference sequence). The length of the CDR3 is 15 residues. CDR3 sequence reads: CASSLRQGLVYGYTF. The CDR3 DNA reads TGTGCCAGCAGCTTACGACAAGGGCTGGTCTATGGCTACACCTTC.

V gene TRBV7-6 combines with J gene TRBJ1-6, with a tentative D call TRBD1 (5 bases). The CDR3 is 15 amino acids. V lost 3 bases to trimming and J lost 8 bases, with 14 bases between them. Germline V gene lookup returns CDR1 SGHVS and CDR2 FNYEAQ. This chain's CDR3 is CASSFKGAIDSPLHF. CDR3 in DNA: TGTGCCAGCAGCTTTAAAGGGGCAATCGATTCACCCCTCCACTTT.

This clonotype has a single count. This sequence may be a read error, since a much larger clone differs from it by one base. J is TRBJ2-2 and V is TRBV7-9; 8 bases map to TRBD1. The CDR3 runs 15 residues. Germline CDR1 reads SEHNR; CDR2 reads FQNEAQ (reference sequence). The CDR3 sequence: CTSSPRQGTTGELFF. The CDR3 DNA reads TGTACCAGCAGCCCACGACAGGGGACCACCGGGGAGCTGTTTTTT.

This clonotype was seen at least ten times. This chain links TRBV4-3 with TRBJ2-3, with 11 bases identical to TRBD2. Trimming removed 0 bases from V and 3 bases from J; junction bases left unmatched: 2. Germline V CDR1 and CDR2: LGHNA, YSLEER. CDR3 length: 16 residues. DNA of the CDR3: TGCGCCAGCAGCCAAGAGTTAGCGGGGGGGACAGATACGCAGTATTTT. Protein: CASSQELAGGTDTQYF.

The chain links TRBV19 to TRBJ1-1; D is unclear. Deletions cut 3 bases from V and 6 bases from J, with 11 bases between. CDR3 size: 13 residues. Germline-derived CDR1 and CDR2 are LNHDA and SQIVND (reference sequence). This chain's CDR3 is CASSIDGIPEAFF. The CDR3 bases are TGTGCCAGTAGTATCGACGGGATCCCTGAAGCTTTCTTT.

V is TRBV13 and J is TRBJ1-2, with 7 bases that match TRBD1. CDR3 length: 13 residues. J gave up 6 bases and V 5 bases, and 6 bases lay outside the gene matches. CDR1 and CDR2 (germline): PRHDT, FYEKMQ (reference sequence). The CDR3 spells CASSTPGQNGYTF. CDR3 bases: TGTGCCAGCAGCACCCCGGGACAGAATGGCTACACCTTC.

This clonotype has more than one count but fewer than ten. The J gene is TRBJ1-6, the V gene TRBV28; 8 positions match TRBD1. The V gene end was trimmed by 5 bases and the J gene end by 10 bases; junction bases not matched to a gene: 10. The V gene's germline CDR1 is MDHEN and CDR2 SYDVKM. The CDR3 sequence is 15 residues long. DNA of the CDR3: TGTGCCAGCAGTGCCAGAACAGGGGGAAGGTCACCCCTCCACTTT. Translation gives CASSARTGGRSPLHF.

The genes are TRBV20-1 and TRBJ1-2; D not resolved. V lost 3 bases to trimming and J lost 1 base, with 6 bases between them. The CDR3 length is 12 residues. The V gene's germline CDR1 is DFQATT and CDR2 SNEGSKA (reference sequence). The CDR3 reads CSASGDNYGYTF. CDR3 sequence (DNA): TGCAGTGCTAGCGGGGATAACTATGGCTACACCTTC.

Many counts were recorded for this clonotype. The CDR3 DNA sequence: TGTGCCAGCAGCTTTTGGGGGAAAGGAGCTTTCTTT. This encodes CASSFWGKGAFF. The chain joins TRBV7-2 to TRBJ1-1, with a tentative D call TRBD1 (5 bases). The germline gives CDR1 SGHTA, CDR2 FQGNSA. V was trimmed by 3 bases and J by 10 bases, leaving 12 bases between them. The CDR3 loop spans 12 amino acids.

The V gene is TRBV20-1, the J gene TRBJ2-2, with TRBD1 identical over 8 bases. V lost 4 bases to trimming and J lost 2 bases; unmatched junction nucleotides: 9. CDR1 and CDR2 (germline): DFQATT, SNEGSKA (reference sequence). The CDR3 sequence is 16 residues long. CDR3 DNA: TGCAGTGCTACCCAGGGGGCTGCTTTAAACACCGGGGAGCTGTTTTTT. Its translation: CSATQGAALNTGELFF.